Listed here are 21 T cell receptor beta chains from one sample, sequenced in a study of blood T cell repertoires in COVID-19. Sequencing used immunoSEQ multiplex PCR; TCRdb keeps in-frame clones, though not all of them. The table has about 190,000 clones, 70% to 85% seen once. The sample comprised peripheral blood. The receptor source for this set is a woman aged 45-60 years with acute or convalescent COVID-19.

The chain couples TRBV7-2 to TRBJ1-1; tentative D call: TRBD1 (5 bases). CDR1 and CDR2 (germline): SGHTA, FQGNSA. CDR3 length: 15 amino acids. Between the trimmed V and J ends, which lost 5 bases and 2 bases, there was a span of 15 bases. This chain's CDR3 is CASSRGTQINTEAFF. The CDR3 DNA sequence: TGTGCCAGCAGCCGGGGGACCCAAATCAACACTGAAGCTTTCTTT. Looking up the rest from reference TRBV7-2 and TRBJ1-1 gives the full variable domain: GAGVSQSPSNKVTEKGKDVELRCDPISGHTALYWYRQSLGQGLEFLIYFQGNSAPDKSGLPSDRFSAERTGGSVSTLTIQRTQQEDSAVYLCASSRGTQINTEAFFGQGTRLTVV.

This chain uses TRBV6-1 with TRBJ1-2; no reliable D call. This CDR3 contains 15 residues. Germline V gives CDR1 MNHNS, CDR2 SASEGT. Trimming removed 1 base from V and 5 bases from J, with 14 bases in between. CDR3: CASSEEGYSWYGYTF. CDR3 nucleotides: TGTGCCAGCAGTGAAGAAGGTTACAGCTGGTATGGCTACACCTTC.

CDR3 in amino acids: CASRKSLAGALSSYEQYF. The CDR3 DNA reads TGCGCCAGCAGGAAGTCACTAGCGGGGGCGCTAAGCTCCTACGAGCAGTACTTC. The V and J genes are TRBV10-2 and TRBJ2-7, with 11 bases matching TRBD2. V lost 6 bases, J lost 0 bases, and 13 bases stayed unmatched. The CDR3 length is 18 residues. The V gene's germline CDR1 is WSHSY and CDR2 SAAADI.

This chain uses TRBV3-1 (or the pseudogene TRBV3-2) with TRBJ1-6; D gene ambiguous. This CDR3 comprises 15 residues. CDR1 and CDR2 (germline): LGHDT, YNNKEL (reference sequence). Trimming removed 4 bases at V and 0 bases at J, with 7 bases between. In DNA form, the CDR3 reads TGTGCCAGCAGCCTTGTCGGCTCCTATAATTCACCCCTCCACTTT. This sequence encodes CASSLVGSYNSPLHF.

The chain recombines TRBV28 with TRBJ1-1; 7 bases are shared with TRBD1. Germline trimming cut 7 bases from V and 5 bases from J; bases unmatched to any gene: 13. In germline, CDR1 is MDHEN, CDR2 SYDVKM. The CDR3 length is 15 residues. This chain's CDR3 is CASKLVTTGRTEAFF. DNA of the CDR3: TGTGCCAGCAAACTAGTTACGACAGGGCGGACTGAAGCTTTCTTT.

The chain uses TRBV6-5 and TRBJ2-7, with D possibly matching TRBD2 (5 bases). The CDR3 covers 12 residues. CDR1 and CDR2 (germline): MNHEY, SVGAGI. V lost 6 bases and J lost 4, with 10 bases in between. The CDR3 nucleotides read TGTGCCAGCAGGCCAGACTATTACGAGCAGTACTTC. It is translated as CASRPDYYEQYF.

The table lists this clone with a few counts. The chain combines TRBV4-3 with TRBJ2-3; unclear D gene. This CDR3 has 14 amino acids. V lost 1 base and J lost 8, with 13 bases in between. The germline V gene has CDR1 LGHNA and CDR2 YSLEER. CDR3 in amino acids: CASSQVVAVGTQYF. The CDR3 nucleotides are TGCGCCAGCAGCCAAGTAGTGGCGGTCGGTACGCAGTATTTT.

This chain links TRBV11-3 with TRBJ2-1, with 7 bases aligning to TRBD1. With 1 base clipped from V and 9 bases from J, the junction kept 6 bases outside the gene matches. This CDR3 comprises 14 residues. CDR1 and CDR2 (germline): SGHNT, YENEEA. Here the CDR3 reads CASSLAPTGAEQFF. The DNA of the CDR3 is TGTGCCAGCAGCTTAGCGCCCACAGGGGCTGAGCAGTTCTTC.

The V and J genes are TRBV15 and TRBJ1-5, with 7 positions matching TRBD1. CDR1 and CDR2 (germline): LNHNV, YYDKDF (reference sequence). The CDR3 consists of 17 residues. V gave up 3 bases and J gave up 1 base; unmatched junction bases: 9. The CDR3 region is CATSRGQWGMSNQPQHF. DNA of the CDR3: TGTGCCACCAGCAGGGGACAGTGGGGCATGAGCAATCAGCCCCAGCATTTT.

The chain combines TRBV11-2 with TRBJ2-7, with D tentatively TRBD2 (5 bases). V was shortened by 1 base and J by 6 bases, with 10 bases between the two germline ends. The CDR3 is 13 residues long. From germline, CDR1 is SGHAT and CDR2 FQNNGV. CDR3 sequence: CASSLGRTGEQYF. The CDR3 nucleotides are TGTGCCAGCAGCTTAGGGAGGACGGGCGAGCAGTACTTC.

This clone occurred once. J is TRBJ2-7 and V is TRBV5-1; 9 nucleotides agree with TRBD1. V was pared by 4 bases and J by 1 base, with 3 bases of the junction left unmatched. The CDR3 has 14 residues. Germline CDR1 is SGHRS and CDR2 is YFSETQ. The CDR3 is CASSTTGGSYEQYF. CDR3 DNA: TGCGCCAGCAGCACGACAGGGGGGTCCTACGAGCAGTACTTC.

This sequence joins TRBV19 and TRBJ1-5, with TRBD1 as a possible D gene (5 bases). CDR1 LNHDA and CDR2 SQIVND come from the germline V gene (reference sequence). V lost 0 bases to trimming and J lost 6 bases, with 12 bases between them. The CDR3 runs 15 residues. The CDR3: CASSIDRQGGQPQHF. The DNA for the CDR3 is TGTGCCAGTAGTATAGATCGGCAGGGTGGTCAGCCCCAGCATTTT.

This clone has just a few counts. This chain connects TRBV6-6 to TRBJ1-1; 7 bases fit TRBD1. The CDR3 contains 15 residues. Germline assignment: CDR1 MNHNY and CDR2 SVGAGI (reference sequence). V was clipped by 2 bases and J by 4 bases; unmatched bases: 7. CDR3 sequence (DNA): TGTGCCAGCAGTTACGGAGGGGGCTACGGCACTGAAGCTTTCTTT. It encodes CASSYGGGYGTEAFF.

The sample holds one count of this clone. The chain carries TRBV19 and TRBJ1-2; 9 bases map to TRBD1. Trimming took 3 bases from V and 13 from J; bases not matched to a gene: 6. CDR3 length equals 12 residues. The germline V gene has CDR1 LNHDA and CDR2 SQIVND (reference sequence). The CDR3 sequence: CASSIAGQGCTF. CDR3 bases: TGTGCCAGTAGTATTGCGGGACAGGGATGCACCTTC.

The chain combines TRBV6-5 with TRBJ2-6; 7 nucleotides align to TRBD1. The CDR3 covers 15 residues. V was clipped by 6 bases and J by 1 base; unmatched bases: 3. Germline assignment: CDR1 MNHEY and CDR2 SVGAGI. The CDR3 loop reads CASRQGSSGANVLTF. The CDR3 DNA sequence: TGTGCCAGCAGACAGGGGTCGTCTGGGGCCAACGTCCTGACTTTC.

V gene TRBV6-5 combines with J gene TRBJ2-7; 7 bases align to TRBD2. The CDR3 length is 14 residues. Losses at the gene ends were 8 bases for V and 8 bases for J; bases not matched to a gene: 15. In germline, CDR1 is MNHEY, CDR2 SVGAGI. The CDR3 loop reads CASATTAGVGKQYF. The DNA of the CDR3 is TGTGCCAGCGCAACCACCGCGGGGGTAGGGAAGCAGTACTTC.

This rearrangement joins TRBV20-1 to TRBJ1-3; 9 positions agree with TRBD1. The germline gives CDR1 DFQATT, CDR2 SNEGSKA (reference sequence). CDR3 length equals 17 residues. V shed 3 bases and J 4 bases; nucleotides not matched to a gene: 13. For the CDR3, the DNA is TGCAGTGCTAGTGAATTTGTTCCCGGGACAGGGGGAAACACCATATATTTT. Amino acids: CSASEFVPGTGGNTIYF.

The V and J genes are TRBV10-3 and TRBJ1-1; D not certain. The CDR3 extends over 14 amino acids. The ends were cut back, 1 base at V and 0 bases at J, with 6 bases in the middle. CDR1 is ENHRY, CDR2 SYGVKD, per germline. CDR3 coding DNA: TGTGCCATCAGTGAGTTCCTCCTGAACACTGAAGCTTTCTTT. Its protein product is CAISEFLLNTEAFF.

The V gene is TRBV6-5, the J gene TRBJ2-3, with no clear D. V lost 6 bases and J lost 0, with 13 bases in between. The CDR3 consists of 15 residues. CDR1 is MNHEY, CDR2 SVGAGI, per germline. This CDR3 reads CASRAWQPSTDTQYF. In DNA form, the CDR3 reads TGTGCCAGCAGGGCCTGGCAACCTAGCACAGATACGCAGTATTTT.

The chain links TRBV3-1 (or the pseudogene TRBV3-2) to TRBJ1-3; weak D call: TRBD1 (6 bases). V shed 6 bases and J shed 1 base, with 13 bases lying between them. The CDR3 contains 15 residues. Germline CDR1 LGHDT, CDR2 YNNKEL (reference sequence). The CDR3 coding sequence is TGTGCCAGCAGTTCCGACAGGACATCTGGAAACACCATATATTTT. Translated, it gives CASSSDRTSGNTIYF.

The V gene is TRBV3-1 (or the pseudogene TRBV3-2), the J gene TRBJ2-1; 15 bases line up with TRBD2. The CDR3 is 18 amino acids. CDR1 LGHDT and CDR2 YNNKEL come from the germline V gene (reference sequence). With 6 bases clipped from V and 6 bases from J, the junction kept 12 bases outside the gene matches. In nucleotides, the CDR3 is TGTGCCAGCAGACCCCGAAGGACTAGCGGGAGGGCCGCCAATGAGCAGTTCTTC. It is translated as CASRPRRTSGRAANEQFF.